This T cell receptor (beta chain) was identified during a study of memory CD4+ T cells and cytomegalovirus serostatus. Here immunoSEQ multiplex PCR was the method, and the copy in TCRdb shows in-frame clones only, minus some. The sample contains about 59,000 clones, around 80% of which appear only once. The sort gate was single viable CD3+CD4+CD8-CD45RO+ cells for memory CD4+ T cells. Serostatus was set by detecting CMV pp150, pp28, p38, p52 IgG. The V and J ends lost 3 bases and 5 bases respectively, with 13 bases between them. The CDR3 loop spans 14 amino acids. The germline gives CDR1 MDHEN, CDR2 SYDVKM.

The genes are TRBV28 and TRBJ1-2; possible D gene TRBD1, 6 bases. This receptor was taken from an adult in good health and CMV-seronegative. Some clones in this sample may be carry-over from other donors' samples. Sequencing was performed on memory CD4+ T cells from blood. CDR3 protein: CASSLGARVYGYTF. In nucleotides, the CDR3 is TGTGCCAGCAGTTTGGGGGCGCGAGTTTATGGCTACACCTTC.